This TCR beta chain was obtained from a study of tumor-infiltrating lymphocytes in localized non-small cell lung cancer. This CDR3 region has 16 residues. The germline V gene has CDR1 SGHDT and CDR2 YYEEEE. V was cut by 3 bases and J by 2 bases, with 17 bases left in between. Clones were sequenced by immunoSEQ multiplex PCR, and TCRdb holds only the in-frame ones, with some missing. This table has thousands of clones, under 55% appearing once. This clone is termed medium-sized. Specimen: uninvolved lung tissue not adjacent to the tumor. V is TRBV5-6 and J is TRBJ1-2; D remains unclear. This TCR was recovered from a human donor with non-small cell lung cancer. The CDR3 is CASSSGRVWFNYGYTF. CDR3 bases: TGTGCCAGCAGCTCTGGACGGGTCTGGTTCAACTATGGCTACACCTTC.